Below are 30 T cell receptor beta chains sequenced from a single sample in a study of cytotoxic CD8 clonotypes in ibrutinib-treated CLL. TCRdb's copy holds only in-frame clones and misses some; the assay was immunoSEQ multiplex PCR. The table records approximately 300,000 clones, around four fifths of them present only once. The sample here was PBMCs, taken before ibrutinib treatment. Source of these receptors: a human donor with chronic lymphocytic leukemia.

This sequence joins TRBV30 and TRBJ2-7; D unresolved. From germline, CDR1 is GTSNPN and CDR2 SVGIG (reference sequence). Trimming took 4 bases from V and 3 from J, leaving 25 bases between them. This CDR3 is 17 amino acids long. Here the CDR3 DNA reads TGTGCCTGGACGCGCGATCCTCGGAAGCCTCAGAACTACGAGCAGTACTTC. Translating gives CAWTRDPRKPQNYEQYF.

The chain links TRBV6-1 to TRBJ2-1; TRBD2 matches 7 bases. Germline V CDR1 and CDR2: MNHNS, SASEGT. V lost 3 bases and J lost 4; bases outside the gene matches: 9. The CDR3 sequence is 16 residues long. The CDR3 nucleotides are TGTGCCAGCAGTGAGTTTGCGGGAGCTATTTACAATGAGCAGTTCTTC. Encoded protein: CASSEFAGAIYNEQFF.

The chain recombines TRBV11-2 with TRBJ2-7, with a weak D call TRBD2 (7 bases). The ends were cut back, 3 bases at V and 6 bases at J, with 15 bases in the middle. The CDR3 is 14 amino acids. Per germline, CDR1 SGHAT and CDR2 FQNNGV. This chain's CDR3 is CASSFRRAGAEQYF. The CDR3 DNA reads as TGTGCCAGCAGCTTCCGAAGGGCGGGGGCCGAGCAGTACTTC.

A remark on this clone: Other nucleotide sequences in the sample specify the same CDR3. This chain joins TRBV30 and TRBJ2-5; the match to TRBD1 covers 10 bases. CDR1 is GTSNPN, CDR2 SVGIG, per germline (reference sequence). The CDR3 runs 13 residues. V lost 3 bases, J lost 4 bases, and 2 bases stayed unmatched. The DNA for the CDR3 is TGTGCCTGGAGGGACAGGGGGGGAGAGACCCAGTACTTC. Translated: CAWRDRGGETQYF.

This chain uses TRBV15 with TRBJ2-7; 7 nucleotides match TRBD1. Germline lookup yields CDR1 LNHNV and CDR2 YYDKDF (reference sequence). The CDR3 is 14 amino acids. V was clipped by 4 bases and J by 0 bases; unmatched bases: 3. DNA of the CDR3: TGTGCCACCAGCAAATGGGACAGCTCCTACGAGCAGTACTTC. This encodes CATSKWDSSYEQYF.

J is TRBJ1-1 and V is TRBV30; TRBD1 matches at 8 bases. CDR1 is GTSNPN and CDR2 is SVGIG in the germline V gene (reference sequence). V shed 5 bases, J shed 4 bases, and the junction held 9 bases outside the gene matches. The CDR3 covers 14 residues. Here the CDR3 DNA reads TGTGCCTGGGGACAGGGCCCGAGGGGCACTGAAGCTTTCTTT. Protein sequence: CAWGQGPRGTEAFF. The whole variable domain, remainder taken from reference TRBV30 and TRBJ1-1, is SQTIHQWPATLVQPVGSPLSLECTVEGTSNPNLYWYRQAAGRGLQLLFYSVGIGQISSEVPQNLSASRPQDRQFILSSKKLLLSDSGFYLCAWGQGPRGTEAFFGQGTRLTVV.

This chain links TRBV14 with TRBJ2-1; maybe TRBD2 (6 bases). The CDR3 is 15 residues long. Trimming removed 4 bases from V and 6 bases from J, with 16 bases in between. Per germline, CDR1 SGHDN and CDR2 FVKESK. The CDR3 DNA sequence: TGTGCCAGCAGCCCGGGACTTCAATACACCAATGAGCAGTTCTTC. This sequence encodes CASSPGLQYTNEQFF.

The CDR3 loop reads CASSYTASYEQYF. CDR3 nucleotide sequence: TGTGCCAGCAGTTACACAGCCAGCTACGAGCAGTACTTC. The chain joins TRBV6-5 to TRBJ2-7; no definite D call. Trimming took 2 bases from V and 3 from J, leaving 8 bases between them. CDR3 length equals 13 residues. The germline gives CDR1 MNHEY, CDR2 SVGAGI.

The rearrangement uses TRBV10-2 and TRBJ2-7; tentative D call: TRBD2 (6 bases). V lost 3 bases to trimming and J lost 2 bases, with 8 bases between them. The germline gives CDR1 WSHSY, CDR2 SAAADI. The CDR3 contains 13 residues. The CDR3 protein is CASSDSGAYEQYF. The DNA for the CDR3 is TGCGCCAGCAGTGATTCGGGAGCCTACGAGCAGTACTTC.

V is TRBV7-2 and J is TRBJ2-1, with D tentatively TRBD2 (5 bases). This CDR3 comprises 17 residues. CDR1 is SGHTA and CDR2 is FQGNSA in the germline V gene. The V and J ends lost 1 base and 0 bases respectively, with 13 bases between them. The CDR3 spells CASSLDLGGSSYNEQFF. The CDR3 nucleotides read TGTGCCAGCAGCTTAGATCTTGGTGGGAGCTCCTACAATGAGCAGTTCTTC.

Here the CDR3 reads CASSPSTGATGANVLTF. Here the CDR3 DNA reads TGTGCCAGCTCACCAAGTACAGGGGCTACTGGGGCCAACGTCCTGACTTTC. The chain is built from TRBV18 and TRBJ2-6; 7 bases agree with TRBD1. The CDR3 runs to 17 residues. The V segment lost 2 bases and the J segment 2 bases; nucleotides outside the gene matches: 6. Germline V gene lookup returns CDR1 KGHSH and CDR2 LQKENI.

A few counts support this clone. This rearrangement joins TRBV9 to TRBJ1-5, with 9 bases lining up with TRBD1. The ends lost 3 bases at V and 7 bases at J; junction bases unmatched: 5. The CDR3 contains 14 residues. Germline values: CDR1 SGDLS, CDR2 YYNGEE. CDR3 coding DNA: TGTGCCAGCAGCGACAGGGGGCAAGCACAGCCCCAGCATTTT. Protein product: CASSDRGQAQPQHF.

V gene TRBV30 combines with J gene TRBJ2-2; possible D gene TRBD2, 6 bases. Per germline, CDR1 GTSNPN and CDR2 SVGIG (reference sequence). This CDR3 region has 13 residues. Between the trimmed V and J ends, which lost 4 bases and 7 bases, there was a span of 13 bases. The CDR3 DNA sequence: TGTGCCTGGACGCGGGCTAGCGTCGGGGAGCTGTTTTTT. As protein: CAWTRASVGELFF.

The genes are TRBV7-7 and TRBJ2-5; D may be TRBD2 (7 bases). The germline CDR1 and CDR2 sequences are SSHAT and FNYEAQ (reference sequence). The V gene lost 6 bases and the J gene lost 2 bases, with 16 bases spanning the gap. The CDR3 extends over 15 amino acids. The CDR3 nucleotides read TGTGCCAGCAGTGAAGGGGGGGCGGATCAAGAGACCCAGTACTTC. Protein sequence: CASSEGGADQETQYF.

J is TRBJ2-7 and V is TRBV27; D possibly corresponds to TRBD1 (5 bases). The germline V gene encodes CDR1 MNHEY and CDR2 SMNVEV (reference sequence). With 6 bases removed from V and 3 bases from J, the gap between germline ends came to 9 bases. The CDR3 has 12 residues. The DNA of the CDR3 is TGTGCCAGCAGCATAACAGGCTACGAGCAGTACTTC. Its translation: CASSITGYEQYF.

V is TRBV12-5 and J is TRBJ2-7; TRBD1 is a possible D gene (5 bases). V was cut by 0 bases and J by 2 bases, with 17 bases left in between. Germline V gives CDR1 LGHNT, CDR2 FRNRAP. CDR3 length: 17 amino acids. The CDR3 reads CASGLVRTGQGAYEQYF. CDR3 DNA sequence: TGTGCTAGTGGTTTGGTACGTACCGGTCAGGGTGCCTACGAGCAGTACTTC.

The V gene is TRBV9, the J gene TRBJ2-1, with TRBD2 matching 9 bases. CDR1 is SGDLS and CDR2 is YYNGEE in the germline V gene. V lost 3 bases and J lost 2; bases outside the gene matches: 15. The CDR3 sequence is 19 residues long. The CDR3 reads CASSGGQENIAGAYNEQFF. CDR3 DNA sequence: TGTGCCAGCAGCGGAGGACAGGAGAATATAGCGGGGGCCTACAATGAGCAGTTCTTC.

V and J are TRBV7-8 and TRBJ2-3; D unresolved. The CDR3 is made up of 14 amino acids. Trimming cost V 8 bases and J 2 bases, with 14 bases left between them. Germline V gives CDR1 SGHVS, CDR2 FQNEAQ. CDR3: CASRQRIPTDTQYF. The CDR3 DNA sequence: TGTGCCAGCCGCCAGAGAATACCCACAGATACGCAGTATTTT.

V and J are TRBV30 and TRBJ1-4; D perhaps matches TRBD1 (5 bases). Germline CDR1 reads GTSNPN; CDR2 reads SVGIG (reference sequence). The ends were cut back, 4 bases at V and 2 bases at J, with 11 bases in the middle. This CDR3 spans 14 amino acids. The CDR3 region is CAWKGVHTNEKLFF. CDR3 nucleotide sequence: TGTGCCTGGAAAGGGGTACACACTAATGAAAAACTGTTTTTT. Filled out from reference TRBV30 and TRBJ1-4, the complete variable domain reads SQTIHQWPATLVQPVGSPLSLECTVEGTSNPNLYWYRQAAGRGLQLLFYSVGIGQISSEVPQNLSASRPQDRQFILSSKKLLLSDSGFYLCAWKGVHTNEKLFFGSGTQLSVL.

This clone has just a few counts. The chain recombines TRBV6-6 with TRBJ1-2; D is undetermined. V lost 5 bases and J 0 bases, leaving 13 bases between the germline ends. In germline, CDR1 is MNHNY, CDR2 SVGAGI (reference sequence). The CDR3 contains 15 residues. CDR3 DNA sequence: TGTGCCAGCAGTACCCGTGGCACCGCTAACTATGGCTACACCTTC. Its protein is CASSTRGTANYGYTF.

The chain uses TRBV2 and TRBJ2-1, with D perhaps being TRBD1 or TRBD2 (5 bases each). The CDR3 runs 16 residues. The V gene lost 6 bases and the J gene lost 4 bases, with 19 bases spanning the gap. In germline, CDR1 is SNHLY, CDR2 FYNNEI. This CDR3 reads CASRGRDPRRYNEQFF. The CDR3 DNA sequence: TGTGCCAGCAGGGGCCGGGACCCAAGGCGATACAATGAGCAGTTCTTC.

The rearrangement links TRBV11-2 to TRBJ2-1, with D unresolved. The CDR3 has 13 residues. Germline V lookup: CDR1 SGHAT, CDR2 FQNNGV. V was cut by 5 bases and J by 8 bases, with 13 bases left in between. The CDR3 protein is CASSRGPRDEQFF. The CDR3 DNA reads TGTGCCAGCAGCCGTGGGCCCCGTGATGAGCAGTTCTTC.

The V call is TRBV25-1, the J call TRBJ2-3; D may correspond to TRBD1 or TRBD2 (6 bases each). Trimming cost V 8 bases and J 6 bases, with 12 bases left between them. Germline CDR1 is MGHDK and CDR2 is SYGVNS. CDR3 size: 12 residues. The CDR3 region is CASSGAFDTQYF. CDR3 nucleotides: TGTGCCAGCTCGGGGGCTTTTGATACGCAGTATTTT.

The DNA for the CDR3 is TGTGCCAGCAGCTTAGAGGTCGTTCGGACTAGTCTGACAGATACGCAGTATTTT. Translation gives CASSLEVVRTSLTDTQYF. The J gene is TRBJ2-3, the V gene TRBV7-2; 7 nucleotides align to TRBD2. The germline V gene has CDR1 SGHTA and CDR2 FQGNSA. V dropped 1 base and J dropped 3; count of bases not matched to a gene: 13. The CDR3 sequence is 18 residues long. Variable domain in full (rest from reference TRBV7-2 and TRBJ2-3): GAGVSQSPSNKVTEKGKDVELRCDPISGHTALYWYRQSLGQGLEFLIYFQGNSAPDKSGLPSDRFSAERTGGSVSTLTIQRTQQEDSAVYLCASSLEVVRTSLTDTQYFGPGTRLTVL.

The V and J genes are TRBV11-2 and TRBJ2-3; the D is unclear. V was shortened by 5 bases and J by 2 bases, with 14 bases between the two germline ends. Looked up from germline, CDR1 is SGHAT and CDR2 is FQNNGV. The CDR3 runs 15 residues. The CDR3 here is CASSTGPKLTDTQYF. DNA of the CDR3: TGTGCCAGCAGCACCGGACCAAAACTCACAGATACGCAGTATTTT.

This chain joins TRBV6-5 and TRBJ2-1; TRBD2 matches 13 bases. The CDR3 has 14 amino acids. Germline trimming cut 8 bases from V and 4 bases from J; bases unmatched to any gene: 2. CDR1 and CDR2 from the germline V gene are MNHEY and SVGAGI. CDR3 amino acids: CASAGLAGYNEQFF. The CDR3 DNA sequence: TGTGCCAGCGCGGGACTAGCGGGATACAATGAGCAGTTCTTC.

The chain combines TRBV29-1 with TRBJ2-5; 13 bases map to TRBD2. Germline values: CDR1 SQVTM, CDR2 ANQGSEA. There are 17 residues in the CDR3. Trimming removed 7 bases from V and 1 base from J; junction bases left unmatched: 12. The DNA for the CDR3 is TGCAGCGGGAACCCGGGACTAGCGGGGACCCTCCAAGAGACCCAGTACTTC. Amino acids: CSGNPGLAGTLQETQYF.

The CDR3 region is CASSTEAFF. For the CDR3, the DNA is TGTGCCAGTAGCACTGAAGCTTTCTTT. The rearrangement uses TRBV5-6 and TRBJ1-1; D remains unclear. The CDR3 sequence is 9 residues long. The V end was cut by 8 bases, the J end by 4 bases, with 3 bases between. Germline-derived CDR1 and CDR2 are SGHDT and YYEEEE.

This chain uses TRBV4-1 with TRBJ2-1, with 9 bases aligning to TRBD1. The CDR3 is 16 residues long. In germline, CDR1 is MGHRA, CDR2 YSYEKL. The V and J ends lost 2 bases and 0 bases, in that order; junction bases with no gene match: 2. DNA for the CDR3: TGCGCCAGCAGCCAAAACAGGGGGCTCTCCTACAATGAGCAGTTCTTC. Translation gives CASSQNRGLSYNEQFF.

The gene calls are TRBV4-3 and TRBJ2-7; D unresolved. Trimming removed 6 bases at V and 4 bases at J, with 19 bases between. From germline, CDR1 is LGHNA and CDR2 YSLEER. CDR3 length equals 15 residues. CDR3 sequence (DNA): TGCGCCAGCAGTTCCTTCATGGCACCATCGTACGAGCAGTACTTC. It encodes CASSSFMAPSYEQYF.